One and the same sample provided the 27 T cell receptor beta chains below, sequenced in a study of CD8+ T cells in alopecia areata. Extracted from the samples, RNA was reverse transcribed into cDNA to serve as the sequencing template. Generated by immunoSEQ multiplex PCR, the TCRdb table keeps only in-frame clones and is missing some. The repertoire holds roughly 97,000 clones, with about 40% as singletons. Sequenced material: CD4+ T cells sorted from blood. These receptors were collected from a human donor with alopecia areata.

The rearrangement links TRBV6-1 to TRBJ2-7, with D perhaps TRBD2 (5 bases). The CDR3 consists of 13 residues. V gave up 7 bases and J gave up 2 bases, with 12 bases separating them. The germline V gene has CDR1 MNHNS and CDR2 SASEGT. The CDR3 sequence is CASISDWPYEQYF. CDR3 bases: TGTGCCAGCATTTCGGACTGGCCCTACGAGCAGTACTTC.

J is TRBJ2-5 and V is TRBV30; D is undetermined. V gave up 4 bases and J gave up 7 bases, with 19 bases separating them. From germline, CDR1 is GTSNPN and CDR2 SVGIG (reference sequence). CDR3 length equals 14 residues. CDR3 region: CAWNLRNTKMTQYF. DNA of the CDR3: TGTGCCTGGAACCTCCGGAATACCAAGATGACCCAGTACTTC.

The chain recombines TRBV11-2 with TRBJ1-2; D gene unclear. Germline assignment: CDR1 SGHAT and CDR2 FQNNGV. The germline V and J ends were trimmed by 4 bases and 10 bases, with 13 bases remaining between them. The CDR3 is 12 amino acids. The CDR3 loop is CASSSARIDYTF. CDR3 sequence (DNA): TGTGCCAGCAGCTCGGCCCGGATCGACTACACCTTC.

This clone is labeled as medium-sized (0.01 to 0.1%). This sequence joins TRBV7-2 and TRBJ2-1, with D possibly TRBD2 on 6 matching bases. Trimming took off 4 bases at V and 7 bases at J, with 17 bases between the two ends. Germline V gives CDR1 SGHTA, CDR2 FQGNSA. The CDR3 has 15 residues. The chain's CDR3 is CASSSQGGLRNEQFF. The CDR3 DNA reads TGTGCCAGCAGCTCGCAGGGAGGTCTAAGGAATGAGCAGTTCTTC.

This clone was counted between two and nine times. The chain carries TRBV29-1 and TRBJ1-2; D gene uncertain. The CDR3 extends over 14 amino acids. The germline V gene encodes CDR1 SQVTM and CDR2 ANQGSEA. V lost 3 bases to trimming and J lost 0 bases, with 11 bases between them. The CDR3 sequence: CSVDETSSNYGYTF. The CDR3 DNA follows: TGCAGCGTTGATGAAACATCTTCTAACTATGGCTACACCTTC.

The DNA of the CDR3 is TGCAGCGTTGACGCAGGGACAACCGGCTATGGCTACACCTTC. Translation: CSVDAGTTGYGYTF. The genes are TRBV29-1 and TRBJ1-2; tentative D call: TRBD1 (6 bases). Germline V CDR1 and CDR2: SQVTM, ANQGSEA. This CDR3 spans 14 amino acids. Trimming cost V 3 bases and J 4 bases, with 15 bases left between them.

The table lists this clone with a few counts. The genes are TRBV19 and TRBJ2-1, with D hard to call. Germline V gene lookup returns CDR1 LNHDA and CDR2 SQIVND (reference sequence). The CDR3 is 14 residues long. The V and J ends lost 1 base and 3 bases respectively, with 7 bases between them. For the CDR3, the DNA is TGTGCCAGTAGTATAGTCGACCTCTACAATGAGCAGTTCTTC. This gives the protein CASSIVDLYNEQFF.

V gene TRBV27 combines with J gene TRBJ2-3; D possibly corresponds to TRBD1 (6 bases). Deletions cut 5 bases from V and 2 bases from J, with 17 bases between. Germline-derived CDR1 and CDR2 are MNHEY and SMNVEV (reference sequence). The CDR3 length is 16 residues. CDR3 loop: CASSSTTGLFTDTQYF. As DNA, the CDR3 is TGTGCCAGCAGTAGTACAACAGGGCTGTTCACAGATACGCAGTATTTT.

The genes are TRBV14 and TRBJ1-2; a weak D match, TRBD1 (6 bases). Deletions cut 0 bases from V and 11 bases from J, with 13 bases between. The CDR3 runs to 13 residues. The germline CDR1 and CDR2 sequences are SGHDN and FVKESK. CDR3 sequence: CASSQDLQGMYTF. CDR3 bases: TGTGCCAGCAGCCAAGATCTACAGGGAATGTACACCTTC. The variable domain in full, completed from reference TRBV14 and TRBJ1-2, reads EAGVTQFPSHSVIEKGQTVTLRCDPISGHDNLYWYRRVMGKEIKFLLHFVKESKQDESGMPNNRFLAERTGGTYSTLKVQPAELEDSGVYFCASSQDLQGMYTFGSGTRLTVV.

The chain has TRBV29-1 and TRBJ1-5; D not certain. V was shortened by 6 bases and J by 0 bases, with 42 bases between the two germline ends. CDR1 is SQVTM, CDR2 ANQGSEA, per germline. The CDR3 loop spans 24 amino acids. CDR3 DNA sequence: TGCAGCGTGCCGCCACTGTTAACACCTGGGAGGGTCACAGAAAGGATTTATAGCAATCAGCCCCAGCATTTT. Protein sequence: CSVPPLLTPGRVTERIYSNQPQHF.

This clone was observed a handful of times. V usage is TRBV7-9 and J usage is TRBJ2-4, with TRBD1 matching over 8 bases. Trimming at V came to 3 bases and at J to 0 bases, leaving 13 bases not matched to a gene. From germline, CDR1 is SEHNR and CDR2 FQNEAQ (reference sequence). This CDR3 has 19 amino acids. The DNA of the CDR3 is TGTGCCAGCAGCTTGTTGGACAGGGCGGGCGGACCAGCCAAAAACATTCAGTACTTC. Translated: CASSLLDRAGGPAKNIQYF.

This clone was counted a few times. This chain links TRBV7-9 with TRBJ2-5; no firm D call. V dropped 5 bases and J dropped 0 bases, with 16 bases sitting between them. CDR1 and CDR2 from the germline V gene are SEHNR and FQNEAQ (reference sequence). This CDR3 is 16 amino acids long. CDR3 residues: CASSAAYQSYQETQYF. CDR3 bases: TGTGCCAGCAGCGCGGCCTATCAGTCGTACCAAGAGACCCAGTACTTC.

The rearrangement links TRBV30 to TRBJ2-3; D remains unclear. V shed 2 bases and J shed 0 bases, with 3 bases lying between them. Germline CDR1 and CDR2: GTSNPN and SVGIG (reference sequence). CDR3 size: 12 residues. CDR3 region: CAWSTSTDTQYF. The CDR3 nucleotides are TGTGCCTGGAGTACTAGCACAGATACGCAGTATTTT.

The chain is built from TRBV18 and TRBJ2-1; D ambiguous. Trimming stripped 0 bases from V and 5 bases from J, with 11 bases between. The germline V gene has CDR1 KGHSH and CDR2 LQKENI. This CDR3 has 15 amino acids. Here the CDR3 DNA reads TGTGCCAGCTCACCACCGGAAAAGGTTAACAATGAGCAGTTCTTC. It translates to CASSPPEKVNNEQFF.

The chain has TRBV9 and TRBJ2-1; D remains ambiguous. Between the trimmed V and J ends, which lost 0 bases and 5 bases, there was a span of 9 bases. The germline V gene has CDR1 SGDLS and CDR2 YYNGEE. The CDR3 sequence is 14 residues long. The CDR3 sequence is CASSVVGQDNEQFF. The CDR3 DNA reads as TGTGCCAGCAGCGTAGTTGGGCAGGACAATGAGCAGTTCTTC.

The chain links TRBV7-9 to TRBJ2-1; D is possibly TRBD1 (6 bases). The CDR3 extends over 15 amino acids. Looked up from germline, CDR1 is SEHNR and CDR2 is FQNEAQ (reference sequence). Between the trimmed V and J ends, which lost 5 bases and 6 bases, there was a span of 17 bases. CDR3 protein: CASSASGTFLNEQFF. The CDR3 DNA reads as TGTGCCAGCAGCGCCTCCGGGACATTCCTCAATGAGCAGTTCTTC.

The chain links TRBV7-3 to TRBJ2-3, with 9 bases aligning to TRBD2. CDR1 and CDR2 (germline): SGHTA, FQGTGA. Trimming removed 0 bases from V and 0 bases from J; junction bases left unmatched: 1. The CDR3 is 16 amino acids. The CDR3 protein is CASSLTLAGSTDTQYF. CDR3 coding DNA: TGTGCCAGCAGCTTAACCCTAGCGGGGAGCACAGATACGCAGTATTTT.

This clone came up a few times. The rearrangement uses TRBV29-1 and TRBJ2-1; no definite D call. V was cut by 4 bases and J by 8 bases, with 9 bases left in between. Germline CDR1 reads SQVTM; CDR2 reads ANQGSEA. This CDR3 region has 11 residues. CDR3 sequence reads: CSVGAIDEQFF. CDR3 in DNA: TGCAGCGTTGGTGCGATCGATGAGCAGTTCTTC.

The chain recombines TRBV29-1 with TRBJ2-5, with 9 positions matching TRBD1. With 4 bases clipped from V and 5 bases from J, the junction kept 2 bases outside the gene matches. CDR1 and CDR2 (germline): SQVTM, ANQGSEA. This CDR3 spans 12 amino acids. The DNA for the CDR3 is TGCAGCGTTGCCGGGACAGGGGAGACCCAGTACTTC. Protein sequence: CSVAGTGETQYF.

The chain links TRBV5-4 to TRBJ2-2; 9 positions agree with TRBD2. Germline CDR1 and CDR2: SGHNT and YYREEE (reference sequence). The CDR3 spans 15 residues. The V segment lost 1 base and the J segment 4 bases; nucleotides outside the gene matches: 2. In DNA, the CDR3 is TGTGCCAGCAGCTTGAGGACTAGCGTCACCGGGGAGCTGTTTTTT. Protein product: CASSLRTSVTGELFF.

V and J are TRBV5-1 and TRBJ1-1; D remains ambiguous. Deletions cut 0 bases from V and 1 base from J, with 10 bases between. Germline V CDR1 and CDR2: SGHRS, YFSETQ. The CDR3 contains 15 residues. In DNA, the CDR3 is TGCGCCAGCAGCTTGGCCCCCAATGGGAACACTGAAGCTTTCTTT. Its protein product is CASSLAPNGNTEAFF.

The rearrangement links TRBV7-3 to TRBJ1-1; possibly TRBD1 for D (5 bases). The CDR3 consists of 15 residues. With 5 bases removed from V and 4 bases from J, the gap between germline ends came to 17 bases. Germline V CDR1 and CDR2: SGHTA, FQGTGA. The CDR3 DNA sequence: TGTGCCAGCAGCCCCAGCCCGGGGCCTGGCACTGAAGCTTTCTTT. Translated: CASSPSPGPGTEAFF.

CDR3 nucleotides: TGTGCCAGCAGCTTGGGGCCCGACAAGCTTTATGGCTACACCTTC. Amino acid sequence: CASSLGPDKLYGYTF. The J gene is TRBJ1-2, the V gene TRBV5-4; D ambiguous. Between the trimmed V and J ends, which lost 0 bases and 5 bases, there was a span of 14 bases. Germline V gives CDR1 SGHNT, CDR2 YYREEE (reference sequence). This CDR3 spans 15 amino acids.

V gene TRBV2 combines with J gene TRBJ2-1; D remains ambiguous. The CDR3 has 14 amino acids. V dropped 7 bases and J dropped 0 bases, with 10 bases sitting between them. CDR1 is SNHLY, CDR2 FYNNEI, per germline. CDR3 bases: TGTGCCAGCAACTCCGCTAGCTCCTACAATGAGCAGTTCTTC. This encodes CASNSASSYNEQFF.

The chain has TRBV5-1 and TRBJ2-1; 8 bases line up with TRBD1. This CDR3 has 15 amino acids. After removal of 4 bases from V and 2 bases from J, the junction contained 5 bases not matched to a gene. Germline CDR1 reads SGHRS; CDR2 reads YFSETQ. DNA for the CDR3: TGCGCCAGCAGCACCGCAGGGGGCGCCTACAATGAGCAGTTCTTC. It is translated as CASSTAGGAYNEQFF.

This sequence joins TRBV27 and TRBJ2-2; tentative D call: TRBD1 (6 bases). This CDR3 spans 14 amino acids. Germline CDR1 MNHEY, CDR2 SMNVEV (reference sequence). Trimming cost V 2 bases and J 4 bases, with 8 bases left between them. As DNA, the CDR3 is TGTGCCAGCAGTTTAAACAGGGTCACCGGGGAGCTGTTTTTT. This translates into CASSLNRVTGELFF.

The CDR3 region is CASSSSGYEQYF. For the CDR3, the DNA is TGTGCCAGCAGCTCGTCAGGGTACGAGCAGTACTTC. The chain recombines TRBV11-1 with TRBJ2-7, with D perhaps TRBD1 (5 bases). The CDR3 totals 12 residues. From germline, CDR1 is SGHAT and CDR2 FQDESV (reference sequence). V lost 4 bases and J lost 4, with 8 bases in between.